In its sample, the clone carrying this T cell receptor beta chain was seen many times. The antigen remains undetermined. Germline assignment: CDR1 SGHTA and CDR2 FQGNSA. V dropped 2 bases and J dropped 0 bases, with 13 bases sitting between them. This CDR3 region has 16 residues. This sample is drawn from a study of shared clonotypes between healthy human individuals. Findings and caveats of the study: The sharing of 5% to 6.5% of naive CD4 clonotypes was seen across a handful of donors. The generation probabilities recorded for non-shared clonotypes fell below those of clonotypes shared by all four donors. Rarefaction curves obtained for sorted subsets showed sequencing incomplete despite large depth.

Each subset's genomic DNA was shared equally among a number of immunoSEQ plates. TCRdb keeps only in-frame clones here, not all; method: immunoSEQ multiplex PCR. The sample has about 1 million clones, about 80% seen once. The chain joins TRBV7-2 to TRBJ1-1; the D gene is possibly TRBD1 (5 bases). The clonotype comes from a man aged 18 to 35 in good health. Some clones in this sample may be carry-over from other donors' samples. Sequencing used memory CD4+ T cells from PBMCs. This sample's subset: CD45RA-negative fraction. Here the CDR3 DNA reads TGTGCCAGCAGCTTAAGGTTCGGGACGGTGAACACTGAAGCTTTCTTT. It is translated as CASSLRFGTVNTEAFF.